These 25 T cell receptor beta chains came from one sample sequenced in a study of blood T cell repertoires in COVID-19. Sequencing was performed with immunoSEQ multiplex PCR; in TCRdb, only in-frame clones are kept and a portion is missing. The sample shows about 180,000 clones, over 75% of them seen only once. The material sequenced was peripheral blood. The receptors were sampled from a man aged 55 to 70 with acute or convalescent COVID-19.

The chain combines TRBV7-9 with TRBJ2-5, with 9 bases lining up with TRBD2. Germline CDR1 reads SEHNR; CDR2 reads FQNEAQ (reference sequence). The CDR3 is 13 amino acids. The ends lost 2 bases at V and 10 bases at J; junction bases unmatched: 5. This chain's CDR3 is CASSLTRGGGQYF. Written as DNA, the CDR3 is TGTGCCAGCAGCTTAACGCGGGGGGGTGGCCAGTACTTC.

CDR3 sequence (DNA): TGTGCCAGCAGCTTGAGACAGGCGAATAACTATGGCTACACCTTC. This gives the protein CASSLRQANNYGYTF. The V call is TRBV7-2, the J call TRBJ1-2, with a possible D match to TRBD1 (6 bases). With 3 bases removed from V and 1 base from J, the gap between germline ends came to 12 bases. The CDR3 sequence is 15 residues long. In germline, CDR1 is SGHTA, CDR2 FQGNSA.

The V call is TRBV28, the J call TRBJ1-5, with 8 bases that match TRBD1. CDR1 and CDR2 (germline): MDHEN, SYDVKM. The ends lost 5 bases at V and 0 bases at J; junction bases unmatched: 3. The CDR3 has 15 amino acids. Here the CDR3 DNA reads TGTGCCAGCAGTCCCGGGACAGGTAGCAATCAGCCCCAGCATTTT. This encodes CASSPGTGSNQPQHF. The full variable domain, in which reference TRBV28 and TRBJ1-5 provide the parts outside the CDR3, is DVKVTQSSRYLVKRTGEKVFLECVQDMDHENMFWYRQDPGLGLRLIYFSYDVKMKEKGDIPEGYSVSREKKERFSLILESASTNQTSMYLCASSPGTGSNQPQHFGDGTRLSIL.

The chain is built from TRBV7-9 and TRBJ1-2; D is possibly TRBD1 (5 bases). This CDR3 has 13 residues. Trimming took 5 bases from V and 4 from J, leaving 11 bases between them. CDR1 SEHNR and CDR2 FQNEAQ come from the germline V gene (reference sequence). The CDR3: CASSMDTPYGYTF. The CDR3 region has the DNA TGTGCCAGCAGCATGGACACCCCCTATGGCTACACCTTC.

This clone was found a few times. The V and J genes are TRBV19 and TRBJ2-2; 9 bases are shared with TRBD1. Trimming cost V 7 bases and J 4 bases; bases outside gene matches: 7. Germline lookup yields CDR1 LNHDA and CDR2 SQIVND (reference sequence). The CDR3 spans 15 residues. The CDR3 region has the DNA TGTGCCAGTACCCTCGGACAGGGGCTCACCGGGGAGCTGTTTTTT. Protein sequence: CASTLGQGLTGELFF.

The chain has TRBV5-1 and TRBJ1-5, with D unclear. The CDR3 has 15 amino acids. V was shortened by 4 bases and J by 0 bases, with 11 bases between the two germline ends. Looked up from germline, CDR1 is SGHRS and CDR2 is YFSETQ. The CDR3 nucleotides are TGCGCCAGCAGCGAGGACGGGATTAGCAATCAGCCCCAGCATTTT. This sequence encodes CASSEDGISNQPQHF.

The chain combines TRBV28 with TRBJ2-1; 7 bases line up with TRBD1. The CDR3 covers 16 residues. Germline CDR1 reads MDHEN; CDR2 reads SYDVKM. J gave up 6 bases and V 6 bases, and 14 bases lay outside the gene matches. The CDR3 DNA sequence: TGTGCCAGCAGGGCCGGGGACAGCCGGTCCGTCAATGAGCAGTTCTTC. Protein: CASRAGDSRSVNEQFF.

This chain joins TRBV4-1 and TRBJ1-5, with 7 bases that match TRBD1. V lost 4 bases to trimming and J lost 4 bases; unmatched junction nucleotides: 4. CDR3 size: 14 residues. Per the germline V gene, CDR1 is MGHRA and CDR2 is YSYEKL. DNA for the CDR3: TGCGCCAGCAGCCTCCAGGGGGGAAATCAGCCCCAGCATTTT. Its protein is CASSLQGGNQPQHF.

The V call is TRBV3-1 (or the pseudogene TRBV3-2), the J call TRBJ1-2, with D maybe TRBD1 (5 bases). The CDR3 consists of 14 residues. V was clipped by 1 base and J by 8 bases, with 14 bases between them. Germline CDR1 is LGHDT and CDR2 is YNNKEL (reference sequence). CDR3 amino acids: CASSQGVKGPGYTF. The CDR3 region has the DNA TGTGCCAGCAGCCAAGGAGTAAAGGGGCCCGGCTACACCTTC.

This chain joins TRBV7-3 and TRBJ2-1; D may be TRBD1 (6 bases). V was pared by 3 bases and J by 0 bases, with 12 bases between. Germline CDR1 and CDR2: SGHTA and FQGTGA. This CDR3 is 16 amino acids long. The CDR3 reads CASSLAGESSYNEQFF. CDR3 nucleotide sequence: TGTGCCAGCAGCTTGGCAGGGGAAAGCTCCTACAATGAGCAGTTCTTC.

CDR3 in amino acids: CASSIVGTNEQFF. As DNA, the CDR3 is TGTGCCAGTAGTATCGTCGGTACCAATGAGCAGTTCTTC. The rearrangement uses TRBV19 and TRBJ2-1; D remains unclear. Germline V gene sequence: CDR1 LNHDA, CDR2 SQIVND (reference sequence). The V end was cut by 3 bases, the J end by 6 bases, with 9 bases between. The CDR3 consists of 13 residues.

The chain has TRBV7-2 and TRBJ1-1; possible D gene TRBD1, 6 bases. Germline CDR1 SGHTA, CDR2 FQGNSA. V dropped 5 bases and J dropped 1 base, with 14 bases sitting between them. The CDR3 is 15 residues long. The CDR3 DNA sequence: TGTGCCAGCAGCCCCCCCGGGACAAGGAACACTGAAGCTTTCTTT. Protein: CASSPPGTRNTEAFF.

The gene calls are TRBV3-1 (or the pseudogene TRBV3-2) and TRBJ1-5; 7 bases agree with TRBD1. The CDR3 has 14 residues. After removal of 4 bases from V and 3 bases from J, the junction contained 3 bases not matched to a gene. Germline V lookup: CDR1 LGHDT, CDR2 YNNKEL (reference sequence). The DNA of the CDR3 is TGTGCCAGCAGCCTGGGACAGTTCAATCAGCCCCAGCATTTT. Translated, it gives CASSLGQFNQPQHF.

V gene TRBV7-2 combines with J gene TRBJ2-7; possible D gene TRBD1, 7 bases. Germline V lookup: CDR1 SGHTA, CDR2 FQGNSA. V lost 4 bases to trimming and J lost 4 bases, with 14 bases between them. The CDR3 consists of 14 residues. The CDR3 nucleotides are TGTGCCAGCAGCTCTCAGGGGGGACGTTACGAGCAGTACTTC. Translated: CASSSQGGRYEQYF.

V is TRBV30 and J is TRBJ2-1; 16 nucleotides match TRBD2. Germline CDR1 reads GTSNPN; CDR2 reads SVGIG (reference sequence). Trimming removed 1 base from V and 7 bases from J; junction bases left unmatched: 1. This CDR3 comprises 15 residues. CDR3 bases: TGTGCCTGGAGTGCGGGACTAGCGGGAGGGAATGAGCAGTTCTTC. It codes for CAWSAGLAGGNEQFF.

CDR3 residues: CASSLRDSLYGYTF. CDR3 nucleotides: TGTGCCAGTAGTCTGAGGGACAGTCTCTATGGCTACACCTTC. The chain combines TRBV19 with TRBJ1-2; 7 nucleotides align to TRBD1. Trimming removed 5 bases from V and 4 bases from J; junction bases left unmatched: 7. The CDR3 has 14 amino acids. Germline-derived CDR1 and CDR2 are LNHDA and SQIVND (reference sequence).

The chain is built from TRBV6-1 and TRBJ2-7; D is undetermined. Trimming pared 1 base from V and 2 bases from J, leaving 9 bases between. Germline CDR1 reads MNHNS; CDR2 reads SASEGT. This CDR3 is 14 amino acids long. The CDR3 loop reads CASSEGGGTYEQYF. Here the CDR3 DNA reads TGTGCCAGCAGTGAAGGTGGCGGCACCTACGAGCAGTACTTC.

CDR3 in amino acids: CASSRGDQNTGELFF. The CDR3, as DNA: TGCGCCAGCAGCCGGGGGGACCAAAACACCGGGGAGCTGTTTTTT. This chain joins TRBV5-1 and TRBJ2-2; 7 nucleotides line up with TRBD2. The CDR3 is made up of 15 amino acids. Trimming cost V 4 bases and J 2 bases; bases outside gene matches: 5. Germline CDR1 reads SGHRS; CDR2 reads YFSETQ.

CDR3 amino acids: CASSPIDRAKDTQYF. The CDR3 DNA reads TGTGCCAGCAGTCCCATTGACAGGGCGAAAGATACGCAGTATTTT. The chain links TRBV28 to TRBJ2-3, with TRBD1 matching 7 bases. Germline V gene lookup returns CDR1 MDHEN and CDR2 SYDVKM. The CDR3 is 15 residues long. V lost 5 bases, J lost 5 bases, and 10 bases stayed unmatched.

The J gene is TRBJ2-1, the V gene TRBV29-1, with 14 bases that match TRBD2. This CDR3 contains 15 residues. CDR1 is SQVTM, CDR2 ANQGSEA, per germline. The V and J ends lost 6 bases and 6 bases, in that order; junction bases with no gene match: 7. The CDR3 nucleotides read TGCAGCGTAGAACGGGGGACTAGCGGGAGCAATGAGCAGTTCTTC. Encoded protein: CSVERGTSGSNEQFF.

This clone was detected only a few times. V and J are TRBV7-9 and TRBJ1-6, with D possibly TRBD1 on 6 matching bases. This CDR3 is built from 15 residues. Germline-derived CDR1 and CDR2 are SEHNR and FQNEAQ (reference sequence). V was clipped by 1 base and J by 8 bases, with 12 bases between them. The CDR3 DNA reads as TGTGCCAGCAGCTTAGGACAGGTCGTTTATTCACCCCTCCACTTT. Its protein product is CASSLGQVVYSPLHF.

V is TRBV6-5 and J is TRBJ1-3; D perhaps matches TRBD1 (5 bases). The germline V gene has CDR1 MNHEY and CDR2 SVGAGI. The CDR3 has 16 residues. V was clipped by 0 bases and J by 2 bases, with 11 bases between them. The chain's CDR3 is CASSYSRWGAGNTIYF. In DNA form, the CDR3 reads TGTGCCAGCAGTTACTCGCGGTGGGGGGCTGGAAACACCATATATTTT.

This clone has just a few counts. This CDR3 reads CASSYSGTSGRDEQFF. The CDR3 DNA reads TGCGCCAGCAGCTACTCCGGGACTAGCGGGAGAGATGAGCAGTTCTTC. The rearrangement joins TRBV5-1 to TRBJ2-1; 14 positions match TRBD2. V dropped 3 bases and J dropped 8; count of bases not matched to a gene: 7. This CDR3 is 16 amino acids long. Germline lookup yields CDR1 SGHRS and CDR2 YFSETQ.

This chain joins TRBV18 and TRBJ2-5; 7 nucleotides agree with TRBD1. Germline V lookup: CDR1 KGHSH, CDR2 LQKENI. The CDR3 sequence is 17 residues long. V lost 0 bases, J lost 3 bases, and 10 bases stayed unmatched. The DNA of the CDR3 is TGTGCCAGCTCACCACCCCTGACAGGGCTGGGGAAAGAGACCCAGTACTTC. It encodes CASSPPLTGLGKETQYF.

This clone was counted a few times. This chain connects TRBV9 to TRBJ2-3; D possibly corresponds to TRBD1 (5 bases). The CDR3 is 15 amino acids. The germline gives CDR1 SGDLS, CDR2 YYNGEE. V was pared by 0 bases and J by 2 bases, with 10 bases between. The CDR3 protein is CASSVGVRDTDTQYF. The CDR3 DNA sequence: TGTGCCAGCAGCGTAGGAGTCAGGGACACAGATACGCAGTATTTT.